A few counts support the clone carrying this T cell receptor beta chain. Its antigen is unidentified. This entry belongs to a study of CD8 T cells in ankylosing spondylitis. V trimming: 6 bases; J trimming: 6 bases; junction bases outside the gene matches: 7. The CDR3 length is 15 residues. MiXCR was run by TCRdb on the 5' RACE reads, yielding one entry per CDR3 protein. This repertoire shows 200,000 to 250,000 distinct CDR3 sequences, roughly a tenth found once; its top ten account for about 20%. Notes on the study in general: A CD8+ phenotype characterized the disease-linked clones, which were relatively rare in peripheral blood.

The chain couples TRBV12-3 or TRBV12-4 to TRBJ2-1; 11 bases are a match to TRBD2. Material: blood, either unsorted or a sorted T cell fraction (not recorded which). The TCR comes from a male donor with ankylosing spondylitis or in good health (not recorded which). The CDR3 nucleotides are TGTGCCAGCAGCCGTAGCGGGGGGGCCCCCAATGAGCAGTTCTTC. The encoded protein is CASSRSGGAPNEQFF.